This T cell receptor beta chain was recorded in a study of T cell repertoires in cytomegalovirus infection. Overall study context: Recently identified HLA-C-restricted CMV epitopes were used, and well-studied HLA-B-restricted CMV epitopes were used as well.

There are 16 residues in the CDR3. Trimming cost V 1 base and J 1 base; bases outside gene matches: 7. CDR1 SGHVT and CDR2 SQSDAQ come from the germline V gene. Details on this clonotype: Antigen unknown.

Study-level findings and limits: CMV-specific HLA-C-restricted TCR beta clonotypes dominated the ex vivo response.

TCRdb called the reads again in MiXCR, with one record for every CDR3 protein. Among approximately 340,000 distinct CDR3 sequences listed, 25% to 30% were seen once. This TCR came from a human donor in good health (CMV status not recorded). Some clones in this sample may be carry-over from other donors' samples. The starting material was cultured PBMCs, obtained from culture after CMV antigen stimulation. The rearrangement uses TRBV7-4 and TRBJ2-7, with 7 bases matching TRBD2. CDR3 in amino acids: CASSLVGGSGSYEQYF. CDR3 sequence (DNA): TGTGCCAGCAGCTTAGTCGGCGGGAGTGGGTCCTACGAGCAGTACTTC.